This T cell receptor beta chain was sequenced during a study of blood T cell repertoires in COVID-19. The wider study: COVID-19 samples collected from the United States, Italy and Spain covered acute and convalescent phases.

Participant ages covered about 18 to 89 years across 25 or so US areas. Cohort assignment relied on participant-reported clinical history. Cohort 3 donors were reported recovered after two negative PCRs, clearance, or symptom resolution. Only in-frame clones appear in the TCRdb table, and some are missing; sequencing was by immunoSEQ multiplex PCR. The table includes over 300,000 clones, 80% to 90% detected once. Trimming shortened V by 2 bases and J by 6 bases, and 11 bases separated the two germline ends. Germline CDR1 and CDR2: LGHNA and YNFKEQ. The CDR3 sequence is 13 residues long. The sequence came from a woman aged 18-35 years who had recovered from COVID-19. Sample: PBMCs or T cells enriched from blood (not recorded which). This chain links TRBV4-2 with TRBJ2-7; a possible D gene is TRBD1 (6 bases). This CDR3 reads CASSQQQGSEQYF. The CDR3 nucleotides are TGTGCCAGCAGCCAACAACAGGGAAGCGAGCAGTACTTC.